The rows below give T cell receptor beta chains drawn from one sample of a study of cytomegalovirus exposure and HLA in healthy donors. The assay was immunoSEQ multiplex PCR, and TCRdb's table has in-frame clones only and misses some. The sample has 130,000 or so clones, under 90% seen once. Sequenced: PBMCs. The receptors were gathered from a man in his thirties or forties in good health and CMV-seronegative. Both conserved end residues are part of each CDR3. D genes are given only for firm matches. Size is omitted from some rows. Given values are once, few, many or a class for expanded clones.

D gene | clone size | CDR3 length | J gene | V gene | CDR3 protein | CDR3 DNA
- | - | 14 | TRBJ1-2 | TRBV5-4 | CASSLSSGDSGYTF | TGTGCCAGCAGCCTTAGCTCGGGAGACAGCGGCTACACCTTC
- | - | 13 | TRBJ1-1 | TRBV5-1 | CASSLARGQEAFF | TGCGCCAGCAGCTTGGCGAGAGGTCAGGAAGCTTTCTTT
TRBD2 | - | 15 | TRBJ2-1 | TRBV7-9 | CASSPPTSGYNEQFF | TGTGCCAGCAGCCCTCCGACTAGCGGGTACAATGAGCAGTTCTTC
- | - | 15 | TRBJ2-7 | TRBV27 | CASRPDVGLLYEQYF | TGTGCCAGCAGACCTGACGTTGGGCTCCTATACGAGCAGTACTTC
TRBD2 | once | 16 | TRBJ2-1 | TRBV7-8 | CASSLRTSGGWNEQFF | TGTGCCAGCAGCCTCCGGACTAGCGGGGGGTGGAATGAGCAGTTCTTC
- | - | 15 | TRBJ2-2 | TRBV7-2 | CASSSWEVNTGELFF | TGTGCCAGCAGTTCCTGGGAGGTCAACACCGGGGAGCTGTTTTTT
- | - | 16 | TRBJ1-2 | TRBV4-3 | CASSQDPGGYDYGYTF | TGCGCCAGCAGCCAAGATCCCGGGGGTTACGACTATGGCTACACCTTC
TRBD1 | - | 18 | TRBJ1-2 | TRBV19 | CASSIGTGGTATPYGYTF | TGTGCCAGTAGTATCGGGACAGGGGGAACGGCAACCCCCTATGGCTACACCTTC
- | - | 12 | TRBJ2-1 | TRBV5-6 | CASSWRTNEQFF | TGTGCCAGCAGCTGGCGGACAAATGAGCAGTTCTTC
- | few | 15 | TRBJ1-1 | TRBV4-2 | CASSTREGLNTEAFF | TGTGCCAGCAGTACGAGGGAAGGGTTGAACACTGAAGCTTTCTTT
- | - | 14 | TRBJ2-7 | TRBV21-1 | CASSTGLAGHEQYF | TGTGCCAGCAGCACCGGACTAGCGGGGCACGAGCAGTACTTC
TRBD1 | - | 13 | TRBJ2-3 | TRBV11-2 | CASSGRQGDTQYF | TGTGCCAGCAGCGGTCGACAGGGTGATACGCAGTATTTT
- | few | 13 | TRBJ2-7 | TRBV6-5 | CASSYSEFYEQYF | TGTGCCAGCAGTTACTCAGAGTTCTACGAGCAGTACTTC
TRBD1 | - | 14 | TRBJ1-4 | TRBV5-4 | CASSLQGATEKLFF | TGTGCCAGCAGCTTACAGGGGGCGACTGAAAAACTGTTTTTT
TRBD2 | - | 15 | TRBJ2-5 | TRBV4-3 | CASSQGAGGRETQYF | TGCGCCAGCAGCCAAGGCGCGGGGGGTCGCGAGACCCAGTACTTC
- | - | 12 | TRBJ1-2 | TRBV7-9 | CASGAGDYGYTF | TGTGCCAGTGGGGCGGGGGATTATGGCTACACCTTC
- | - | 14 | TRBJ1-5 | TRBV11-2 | CASSLGQGNQPQHF | TGTGCCAGCAGCTTAGGGCAGGGTAATCAGCCCCAGCATTTT
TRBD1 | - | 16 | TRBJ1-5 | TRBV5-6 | CASSRLGQGENQPQHF | TGTGCCAGCAGCCGACTCGGACAGGGGGAAAATCAGCCCCAGCATTTT
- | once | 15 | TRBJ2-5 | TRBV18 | CASSQPYQTQETQYF | TGTGCCAGCTCACAACCCTACCAAACTCAAGAGACCCAGTACTTC